This T cell receptor beta chain was found in a study of T cell responses to AZD1222 COVID-19 vaccine. Between the trimmed V and J ends, which lost 0 bases and 1 base, there was a span of 13 bases. Germline CDR1 and CDR2: SGHNT and YYREEE (reference sequence). The CDR3 sequence is 16 residues long. Measured with immunoSEQ multiplex PCR; TCRdb has only the in-frame clones, and not every one. The sample lists 150,000 to 250,000 clones; about nine tenths were seen once. The sample was peripheral blood, taken 28 days after the second AZD1222 dose. This TCR was sampled from an adult who received the AZD1222 COVID-19 vaccine. The genes are TRBV5-4 and TRBJ1-1; maybe TRBD1 (5 bases). Written as DNA, the CDR3 is TGTGCCAGCAGCTTGGCCTTCGGGCAGGGGAACACTGAAGCTTTCTTT. Translating gives CASSLAFGQGNTEAFF.